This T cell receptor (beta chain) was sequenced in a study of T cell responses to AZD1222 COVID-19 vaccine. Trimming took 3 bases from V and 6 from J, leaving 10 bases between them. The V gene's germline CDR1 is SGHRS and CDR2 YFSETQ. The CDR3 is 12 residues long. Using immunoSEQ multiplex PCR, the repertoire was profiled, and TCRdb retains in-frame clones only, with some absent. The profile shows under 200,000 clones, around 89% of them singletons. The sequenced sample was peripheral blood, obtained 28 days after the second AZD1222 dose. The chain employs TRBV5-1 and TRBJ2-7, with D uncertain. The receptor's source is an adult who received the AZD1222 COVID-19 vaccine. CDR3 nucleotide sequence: TGCGCCAGCAGCTCCCCGGGCCTCGAGCAGTACTTC. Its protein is CASSSPGLEQYF.